This T cell receptor beta chain was sequenced during a study of metastatic and nonmetastatic thyroid tumors (dated by TCRdb to the early 2020s). About the investigation overall: For patients with malignant and with benign thyroid disease, the researchers compared repertoires between peripheral blood samples and tumor or nodule tissue samples. Summary of the overall study and its limitations: In both blood and tumor samples, TCR beta diversity was reported to be significantly higher in malignant tumors than in benign nodules.

None of the patients had been given any treatment before thyroid surgery. Patient clinical samples collected from the early 2010s to the late 2010s were retrospectively analysed using T-cell receptor beta sequencing. CDR1 and CDR2 (SGDLS, YYNGEE) derive from the germline V gene. Trimming at the junction amounts to 2 bases on V and 1 base on J, and the germline ends lie 3 bases apart. Reading from cysteine to phenylalanine, the CDR3 counts 12 amino acids. Only the CDR3 DNA is retained, 36 bases long and in frame from the first base. This clone has just a few counts. There is no known antigen for this receptor. The record has no base qualities; no much larger clone is one base away. The method behind the library was PCR. Sequenced on an Illumina HiSeq 4000. The TCR beta-chain CDR3 region of each patient was profiled by high-throughput sequencing. Per the authors' processing: The researchers built a classifier to tell apart papillary thyroid cancer patients with distant metastasis, based on CDR3 differences among clinicopathological groups. The Shannon index was used to assess repertoire diversity, and the Morisita-Horn index was used to assess tumor-blood repertoire similarity. In-frame beta chains were kept once TCRdb had trimmed the public reads at Q25 with fastp and called clones with MiXCR. TCRdb's processing, not the authors' own work, is the source of the V and J calls. This sample has around 61,000 clones in its table, and 25% to 35% of those were observed once. About a sixth of the sample comes from the top ten.

The origin of this receptor is a female donor with papillary thyroid cancer or a benign thyroid nodule (not recorded which). Some clones in this sample may be carry-over from other donors' samples. Sequenced material: blood. The chain joins TRBV9 to TRBJ2-5; the D gene cannot be resolved reliably. Read as DNA, the sequence is TGTGCCAGCAGCGTGGGCCAAGAGACCCAGTACTTC. This encodes CASSVGQETQYF. When the CDR3 is completed using the reference TRBV9 and TRBJ2-5 genes on either side, the full variable domain is DSGVTQTPKHLITATGQRVTLRCSPRSGDLSVYWYQQSLDQGLQFLIQYYNGEERAKGNILERFSAQQFPDLHSELNLSSLELGDSALYFCASSVGQETQYFGPGTRLLVL.